Listed below are T cell receptor beta chains from one sample, sequenced in a study of blood T cell repertoires in COVID-19. This table comes from immunoSEQ multiplex PCR, and its TCRdb copy is limited to in-frame clones, with some not included. This table has about 350,000 clones, over 70% appearing once. Material for sequencing was peripheral blood. The receptors were sampled from a woman aged 50 to 65 with COVID-19, enrolled during active disease. Each CDR3 is given with its conserved first and last residue. A D gene is named only where the DNA matches it firmly. The size field is filled for only some rows; it gives once, few, many or a size class.

>TRBD1|.|TRBV7-3|TRBJ2-3
CASSLKGGYTDTQYF
TGTGCCAGCAGCTTAAAAGGGGGCTACACAGATACGCAGTATTTT
>.|.|TRBV30|TRBJ2-1
CAWSTTGYNEQFF
TGTGCCTGGAGTACTACGGGCTACAATGAGCAGTTCTTC
>TRBD2|few|TRBV10-1|TRBJ2-1
CASSESGAGITSYNEQFF
TGCGCCAGCAGTGAGTCTGGAGCGGGGATTACCTCCTACAATGAGCAGTTCTTC
>TRBD1|.|TRBV19|TRBJ1-1
CASSIGTGVDTEAFF
TGTGCCAGTAGTATCGGGACAGGGGTAGACACTGAAGCTTTCTTT
>.|once|TRBV5-4|TRBJ1-3
CASSLGSGSGNTIYF
TGTGCCAGCAGCTTGGGGAGCGGCTCTGGAAACACCATATATTTT
>.|.|TRBV7-9|TRBJ1-3
CASSPNQVSGNTIYF
TGTGCCAGCAGCCCAAATCAGGTTTCTGGAAACACCATATATTTT
>.|.|TRBV6-5|TRBJ2-5
CASSRGSKAETQYF
TGTGCCAGCAGTCGAGGATCTAAGGCGGAGACCCAGTACTTC
>TRBD2|.|TRBV5-1|TRBJ2-5
CASSLTSGRKVTQYF
TGCGCCAGCAGCCTAACTAGCGGGAGGAAGGTGACCCAGTACTTC
>.|.|TRBV2|TRBJ1-3
CASSVASLSGNTIYF
TGTGCCAGCAGTGTCGCAAGCCTCTCTGGAAACACCATATATTTT
>TRBD1|.|TRBV29-1|TRBJ2-2
CSVGTGDTGELFF
TGCAGCGTGGGGACAGGGGATACCGGGGAGCTGTTTTTT
>TRBD1|.|TRBV5-4|TRBJ2-1
CASSPSRDRDYNEQFF
TGTGCCAGCAGCCCGTCCCGGGACAGGGACTACAATGAGCAGTTCTTC
>.|.|TRBV15|TRBJ2-4
CATSRDRARAKNIQYF
TGTGCCACCAGCAGAGATCGGGCCAGGGCAAAAAACATTCAGTACTTC
>TRBD1|.|TRBV5-4|TRBJ1-1
CASSPGTPGQWNTEAFF
TGTGCCAGCAGCCCCGGGACCCCGGGACAGTGGAACACTGAAGCTTTCTTT
>TRBD1|.|TRBV7-9|TRBJ1-1
CASSLGQLNTEAFF
TGTGCCAGCAGCTTGGGACAGCTTAACACTGAAGCTTTCTTT
>TRBD2|.|TRBV14|TRBJ2-3
CASSQGLAGKDTQYF
TGTGCCAGCAGCCAAGGACTAGCGGGGAAAGATACGCAGTATTTT
>.|once|TRBV6-5|TRBJ2-5
CASRDGTAWQETQYF
TGTGCCAGCAGGGACGGGACTGCGTGGCAAGAGACCCAGTACTTC
>.|.|TRBV5-1|TRBJ1-2
CASSFRRGYGYTF
TGCGCCAGCAGCTTTCGGAGGGGCTATGGCTACACCTTC
>.|.|TRBV11-3|TRBJ2-5
CASSLGEGQETQYF
TGTGCCAGCAGCTTGGGTGAGGGCCAAGAGACCCAGTACTTC
>TRBD1|once|TRBV5-1|TRBJ2-7
CASSLGTGGSSYEQYF
TGCGCCAGCAGCTTGGGTACAGGGGGGAGCTCCTACGAGCAGTACTTC
>TRBD1|.|TRBV6-4|TRBJ2-7
CASSPGQGGYEQYF
TGTGCCAGCAGTCCGGGACAGGGAGGCTACGAGCAGTACTTC
>.|.|TRBV2|TRBJ2-5
CASSKGGIKETQYF
TGTGCCAGCAGTAAGGGAGGCATTAAGGAGACCCAGTACTTC
>TRBD1|many|TRBV7-9|TRBJ1-6
CASGTGVSPLHF
TGTGCCTCCGGGACAGGGGTCTCACCCCTCCACTTT
>.|.|TRBV21-1|TRBJ2-1
CASSKGTSVGEQFF
TGTGCCAGCAGCAAAGGGACTAGCGTCGGTGAGCAGTTCTTC
>.|.|TRBV2|TRBJ1-5
CAGNREAEQPQHF
TGTGCCGGCAACAGGGAAGCAGAACAGCCCCAGCATTTT
>TRBD2|.|TRBV5-6|TRBJ2-1
CASSPGGGSGDEQFF
TGTGCCAGCAGCCCGGGGGGTGGTAGCGGGGACGAGCAGTTCTTC
>.|.|TRBV29-1|TRBJ2-3
CSVHQAWDTQYF
TGCAGCGTCCACCAAGCGTGGGATACGCAGTATTTT
>.|.|TRBV19|TRBJ1-1
CASSKGRGNTEAFF
TGTGCCAGTAGTAAAGGACGGGGAAACACTGAAGCTTTCTTT
>.|.|TRBV29-1|TRBJ2-1
CSVEELGYNEQFF
TGCAGCGTTGAAGAACTAGGTTACAATGAGCAGTTCTTC
>TRBD2|.|TRBV5-5|TRBJ2-7
CASSLGGLGAYEQYF
TGTGCCAGCAGCTTGGGAGGACTAGGAGCCTACGAGCAGTACTTC
>TRBD2|.|TRBV5-4|TRBJ2-3
CASSLEASGTDTQYF
TGTGCCAGCAGCTTGGAAGCTAGCGGTACAGATACGCAGTATTTT
>.|.|TRBV7-2|TRBJ1-3
CASRNSRGVGTGNTIYF
TGTGCCAGCAGAAATAGCAGGGGAGTTGGGACTGGAAACACCATATATTTT
>.|.|TRBV5-5|TRBJ1-6
CASSLDRTGYNSPLHF
TGTGCCAGCAGCTTGGACAGGACCGGCTATAATTCACCCCTCCACTTT
>.|.|TRBV20-1|TRBJ1-2
CSASPVTDNYGYTF
TGCAGTGCTAGTCCAGTCACAGATAACTATGGCTACACCTTC
>TRBD1|.|TRBV7-8|TRBJ2-7
CASSYGTGVTYEQYF
TGTGCCAGCAGCTACGGGACAGGGGTGACCTACGAGCAGTACTTC
>TRBD1|few|TRBV28|TRBJ1-6
CASSVRDRAGSPLHF
TGTGCCAGCAGTGTCCGGGACAGGGCAGGTTCACCCCTCCACTTT
>TRBD1|.|TRBV4-1|TRBJ1-2
CASSQDLNRGGYGYTF
TGCGCCAGCAGCCAAGATCTCAACAGGGGAGGCTATGGCTACACCTTC
>TRBD2|.|TRBV5-5|TRBJ2-3
CASSNVGLADTDTQYF
TGTGCCAGCAGCAATGTTGGACTAGCGGACACAGATACGCAGTATTTT
>TRBD1|.|TRBV7-9|TRBJ1-1
CASSRQGNTEAFF
TGTGCCAGCAGCCGACAGGGGAACACTGAAGCTTTCTTT
>TRBD2|.|TRBV24-1|TRBJ2-2
CATRGRANTGELFF
TGTGCCACCAGAGGGAGGGCGAACACCGGGGAGCTGTTTTTT
>TRBD1|once|TRBV5-6|TRBJ2-3
CASSPRTGANTDTQYF
TGTGCCAGCAGCCCCCGGACAGGGGCCAACACAGATACGCAGTATTTT
>TRBD1|.|TRBV7-6|TRBJ1-1
CASSLGLGTASAFF
TGTGCCAGCAGCTTAGGGCTGGGGACAGCCAGTGCTTTCTTT
>.|.|TRBV20-1|TRBJ1-2
CSARMAVGYTF
TGCAGTGCTAGAATGGCCGTTGGCTACACCTTC
>.|.|TRBV27|TRBJ2-5
CASRATGTETQYF
TGTGCCAGCAGGGCTACAGGGACCGAGACCCAGTACTTC
>.|few|TRBV14|TRBJ1-2
CASSQGVTGVYGYTF
TGTGCCAGCAGCCAAGGGGTCACGGGTGTCTATGGCTACACCTTC